This entry describes one T cell receptor beta chain. Measured with immunoSEQ multiplex PCR; TCRdb has only the in-frame clones, and not every one. The sample lists some 320,000 clones; roughly 90% were seen once. This record belongs to a study of blood T cell repertoires in COVID-19. Specimen: PBMCs or T cells enriched from blood (not recorded which). The source of this sequence is a woman aged 30 to 39 who had been exposed to COVID-19.

CDR3 in amino acids: CASSSLSDRGRNYGYTF. CDR3 nucleotides: TGTGCCAGCAGCTCCCTATCAGACAGGGGGCGCAACTATGGCTACACCTTC. The chain couples TRBV5-6 to TRBJ1-2; 10 bases are a match to TRBD1. CDR1 SGHDT and CDR2 YYEEEE come from the germline V gene. V was pared by 3 bases and J by 2 bases, with 10 bases of the junction left unmatched. The CDR3 sequence is 17 residues long.